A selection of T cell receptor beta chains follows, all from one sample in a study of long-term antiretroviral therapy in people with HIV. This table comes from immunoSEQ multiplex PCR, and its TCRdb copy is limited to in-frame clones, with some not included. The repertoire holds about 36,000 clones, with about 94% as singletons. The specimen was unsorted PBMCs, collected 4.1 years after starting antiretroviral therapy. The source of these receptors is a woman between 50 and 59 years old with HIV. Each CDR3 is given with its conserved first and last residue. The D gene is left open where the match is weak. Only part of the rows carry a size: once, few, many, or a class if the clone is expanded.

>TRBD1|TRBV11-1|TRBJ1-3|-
CASSLSDRASGNTIYF
TGTGCCAGCAGCTTATCCGACAGGGCCTCTGGAAACACCATATATTTT
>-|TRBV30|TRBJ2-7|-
CACNPGSREQYF
TGTGCCTGCAATCCAGGGTCCAGGGAGCAGTACTTC
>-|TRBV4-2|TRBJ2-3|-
CASSQPSLAGTDTQYF
TGTGCCAGCAGCCAACCTAGTTTAGCTGGCACAGATACGCAGTATTTT
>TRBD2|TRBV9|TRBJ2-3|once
CASSVAGGSSTDTQYF
TGTGCCAGCAGCGTAGCGGGGGGGTCTAGCACAGATACGCAGTATTTT
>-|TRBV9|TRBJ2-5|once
CASSVGQKETQYF
TGTGCCAGCAGCGTCGGACAGAAAGAGACCCAGTACTTC
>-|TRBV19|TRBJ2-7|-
CASSKRDTYEQYF
TGTGCCAGTAGTAAACGGGACACCTACGAGCAGTACTTC
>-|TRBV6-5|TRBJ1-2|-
CASSYDRAPYGYTF
TGTGCCAGCAGTTACGACCGGGCGCCCTATGGCTACACCTTC
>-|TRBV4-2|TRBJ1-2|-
CASSQGGAGYTF
TGTGCCAGCAGCCAAGGCGGGGCCGGCTACACCTTC
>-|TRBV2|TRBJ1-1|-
CAGRQDLNTEAFF
TGTGCCGGAAGACAGGACCTGAACACTGAAGCTTTCTTT
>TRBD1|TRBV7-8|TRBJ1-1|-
CASSLFRQGMNTEAFF
TGTGCCAGCAGCTTATTCCGACAGGGGATGAACACTGAAGCTTTCTTT